A single sample gave rise to the 15 T cell receptor beta chains below, sequenced in a study of Tregs in tolerant kidney transplant recipients. TCRdb's copy holds only in-frame clones and misses some; the assay was immunoSEQ multiplex PCR. This listing includes fewer than 3,000 clones. Their cognate antigens are unknown. Recipient PBMCs carried a CFSE label and met irradiated graft donor PBMCs for five to seven days before FACS sorting. The sample consisted of CD8+ T cells from blood cultured with allogeneic cells, taken before the transplant. These receptors came from a human patient who received a combined kidney and bone marrow transplant.

Concerning this clone itself: Sequencing ends 3 residues short of the CDR3 end; the germline J gene provides the rest. The chain recombines TRBV9 with TRBJ1-2, with a weak D call TRBD1 (6 bases). Trimming stripped 5 bases from V and 5 bases from J, with 13 bases between. This CDR3 is 13 amino acids long. Germline-derived CDR1 and CDR2 are SGDLS and YYNGEE. The covered CDR3 bases are TGTGCCAGCAGAGACACAGGGTTATATGGC. Protein sequence: CASRDTGLYG. The whole CDR3 reads CASRDTGLYGYTF.

As for this clone: Read coverage stops 3 residues before the CDR3 terminus; the germline J gene supplies the remainder. The chain recombines TRBV13 with TRBJ2-5, with D perhaps TRBD2 (5 bases). Germline V gives CDR1 PRHDT, CDR2 FYEKMQ (reference sequence). Trimming pared 0 bases from V and 5 bases from J, leaving 10 bases between. This CDR3 is 14 amino acids long. The sequenced CDR3 bases are TGTGCCAGCAGCTTAGGCGCGGGCGGGGAGACC. Translation gives CASSLGAGGET. The whole CDR3 region reads CASSLGAGGETQYF. Full variable domain (remainder filled in from reference TRBV13 and TRBJ2-5): AAGVIQSPRHLIKEKRETATLKCYPIPRHDTVYWYQQGPGQDPQFLISFYEKMQSDKGSIPDRFSAQQFSDYHSELNMSSLELGDSALYFCASSLGAGGETQYFGPGTRLLVL.

This clone ranks as medium-sized (0.01 to 0.1%) in terms of frequency. The read ends 3 residues before the CDR3 terminus; that terminus is restored from the germline J gene. V gene TRBV19 combines with J gene TRBJ2-7, with unresolved D. Trimming left V 1 base short and J 0 bases short, with 7 bases between. Germline values: CDR1 LNHDA, CDR2 SQIVND (reference sequence). CDR3 length equals 14 residues. CDR3 DNA (partial): TGTGCCAGTAGTATAGGATCTACCTCCTACGAG. It translates to CASSIGSTSYE. The whole CDR3 reads CASSIGSTSYEQYF.

As concerns this clone: The read ends 3 residues shy of where the CDR3 ends; the end is completed using the germline J gene. The gene calls are TRBV29-1 and TRBJ2-7; D unclear. V was clipped by 4 bases and J by 3 bases, with 7 bases between them. The CDR3 runs 11 residues. Germline V gene sequence: CDR1 SQVTM, CDR2 ANQGSEA. CDR3 bases read: TGCAGCGTTGTATTTAGCTACGAG. This codes for CSVVFSYE. In full, the CDR3 is CSVVFSYEQYF.

Regarding this clone: The CDR3 extends 3 residues past the end of the read, so its final part is completed from the germline J gene. This chain uses TRBV20-1 with TRBJ1-2; weak D call: TRBD1 (5 bases). The V end lost 1 base, the J end lost 3 bases, and 15 bases lay between the germline ends. The CDR3 has 15 amino acids. CDR1 is DFQATT, CDR2 SNEGSKA, per germline (reference sequence). This chain's CDR3 is CSARAPGTGDYGYTF. The DNA read from the CDR3 is TGCAGTGCTAGAGCTCCCGGCACGGGGGACTATGGC.

A word on this clone: The DNA ends 3 residues before the CDR3 does, and the rest of the CDR3 is filled in from the germline J gene. The chain uses TRBV20-1 and TRBJ1-2; D unclear. The CDR3 totals 15 residues. The germline gives CDR1 DFQATT, CDR2 SNEGSKA (reference sequence). V lost 2 bases to trimming and J lost 0 bases, with 13 bases between them. The part of the CDR3 DNA that was read is TGCAGTGCTAGACCTACAAGCGTAGCTAACTATGGC. As protein: CSARPTSVANYG. The whole CDR3 reads CSARPTSVANYGYTF.

Notes on this clone: The read terminates 3 residues before the CDR3 end, so the remaining end is supplied by the germline J gene. The chain has TRBV13 and TRBJ2-3; D may be TRBD1 (6 bases). The CDR3 is made up of 14 amino acids. Germline lookup yields CDR1 PRHDT and CDR2 FYEKMQ (reference sequence). V lost 4 bases, J lost 6 bases, and 14 bases lay in between. The CDR3 loop is CASSYRTVRDTQYF. CDR3 DNA, as far as it was read: TGTGCCAGCAGCTACCGGACAGTTCGGGATACG. The entire variable domain, with the rest obtained from reference TRBV13 and TRBJ2-3, is as follows: AAGVIQSPRHLIKEKRETATLKCYPIPRHDTVYWYQQGPGQDPQFLISFYEKMQSDKGSIPDRFSAQQFSDYHSELNMSSLELGDSALYFCASSYRTVRDTQYFGPGTRLTVL.

Concerning this clone itself: The CDR3 end falls 3 residues outside the read, so it is completed with the germline J gene. The chain links TRBV6-1 to TRBJ2-1; 7 bases are a match to TRBD1. The germline V gene has CDR1 MNHNS and CDR2 SASEGT. The V segment lost 3 bases and the J segment 7 bases; nucleotides outside the gene matches: 6. This CDR3 region has 14 residues. The sequenced part of the CDR3 DNA is TGTGCCAGCAGTGAGCCAGGGGGTGGTAATGAG. This gives the protein CASSEPGGGNE. The full CDR3 protein is CASSEPGGGNEQFF.

Comment on this clone: The read is 3 residues too short to cover the CDR3 end, so that end is filled in from the germline J gene. The rearrangement uses TRBV2 and TRBJ1-2; a weak D match, TRBD1 (5 bases). The CDR3 consists of 15 residues. Germline V lookup: CDR1 SNHLY, CDR2 FYNNEI. The V and J ends lost 4 bases and 1 base respectively, with 13 bases between them. CDR3 bases read: TGTGCCAGCAGTGTCGCTGGACAAATTAACTATGGC. Translated: CASSVAGQINYG. From start to end, the CDR3 is CASSVAGQINYGYTF.

A remark on this clone: The sequence runs out 3 residues before the end of the CDR3; the remainder is reconstructed from the germline J gene. The chain combines TRBV19 with TRBJ2-7, with 7 bases aligning to TRBD1. J lost 4 bases, V lost 3 bases, and 6 bases had no gene match. The CDR3 extends over 14 amino acids. Germline CDR1 is LNHDA and CDR2 is SQIVND (reference sequence). The CDR3 is CASSMGTGAYEQYF. CDR3 DNA, as far as it was read: TGTGCCAGTAGTATGGGAACAGGGGCATACGAG. The whole variable domain, remainder taken from reference TRBV19 and TRBJ2-7, is DGGITQSPKYLFRKEGQNVTLSCEQNLNHDAMYWYRQDPGQGLRLIYYSQIVNDFQKGDIAEGYSVSREKKESFPLTVTSAQKNPTAFYLCASSMGTGAYEQYFGPGTRLTVT.

On this clone: The read ends 3 residues before the CDR3 terminus; that terminus is restored from the germline J gene. This chain uses TRBV9 with TRBJ2-2; TRBD1 matches 8 bases. The CDR3 covers 16 residues. CDR1 and CDR2 from the germline V gene are SGDLS and YYNGEE. V was pared by 4 bases and J by 3 bases, with 8 bases of the junction left unmatched. The sequenced part of the CDR3 DNA is TGTGCCAGCAGCAAATCAGGGGGCTGGGACACCGGGGAG. The encoded protein is CASSKSGGWDTGE. The entire CDR3 is CASSKSGGWDTGELFF.

In the case of this clone: The DNA ends 3 residues before the CDR3 does, and the rest of the CDR3 is filled in from the germline J gene. The gene calls are TRBV20-1 and TRBJ2-1; 7 bases match TRBD1. CDR1 and CDR2 (germline): DFQATT, SNEGSKA (reference sequence). V lost 5 bases to trimming and J lost 9 bases; unmatched junction nucleotides: 10. The CDR3 has 13 residues. The CDR3 bases that were read are TGCAGTGCTGAAGACAGGGTGGATAGTGAG. It is translated as CSAEDRVDSE. The CDR3 in its entirety is CSAEDRVDSEQFF.

With respect to this clone: The CDR3 end is not reached by the read, which stops 3 residues before it; the germline J gene fills it in. The chain employs TRBV5-4 and TRBJ1-1; the D is unclear. This CDR3 region has 12 residues. V lost 0 bases, J lost 7 bases, and 7 bases lay in between. Germline V gene data show CDR1 as SGHNT and CDR2 as YYREEE (reference sequence). CDR3 loop: CASSLASSEAFF. The DNA read from the CDR3 is TGTGCCAGCAGCTTGGCCTCCAGTGAA.

Turning to this clone: Coverage ceases 3 residues before the CDR3 finishes, and the germline J gene fills in the end. The chain links TRBV5-1 to TRBJ1-1, with D unresolved. CDR1 SGHRS and CDR2 YFSETQ come from the germline V gene. CDR3 length: 13 residues. V was pared by 0 bases and J by 4 bases, with 7 bases between. The chain's CDR3 is CASSLDSGTEAFF. CDR3 DNA (partial): TGCGCCAGCAGCTTGGACTCGGGCACTGAA.

Note on this clone: The read comes to an end 3 residues before the CDR3 does, leaving the germline J gene to fill in the end. The gene calls are TRBV2 and TRBJ2-7, with TRBD1 as a possible D gene (5 bases). Germline values: CDR1 SNHLY, CDR2 FYNNEI. This CDR3 spans 13 amino acids. The V end was cut by 3 bases, the J end by 2 bases, with 8 bases between. The CDR3: CASSEAGPYEQYF. Partial CDR3 DNA: TGTGCCAGCAGTGAGGCAGGGCCCTACGAG. Filled out from reference TRBV2 and TRBJ2-7, the complete variable domain reads EPEVTQTPSHQVTQMGQEVILRCVPISNHLYFYWYRQILGQKVEFLVSFYNNEISEKSEIFDDQFSVERPDGSNFTLKIRSTKLEDSAMYFCASSEAGPYEQYFGPGTRLTVT.